This passage covers 12 T cell receptor beta chains from one sample sequenced in a study of blood T cell repertoires in COVID-19. The data were produced by immunoSEQ multiplex PCR, yet TCRdb's version contains in-frame clones alone and is incomplete. The table includes 200,000 to 250,000 clones, roughly nine tenths detected once. Sequences were obtained from peripheral blood. The receptors here all came from a man aged 55 to 70 who had recovered from COVID-19.

The chain combines TRBV7-9 with TRBJ1-2, with unresolved D. Trimming pared 1 base from V and 4 bases from J, leaving 13 bases between. The CDR3 has 15 amino acids. Germline-derived CDR1 and CDR2 are SEHNR and FQNEAQ (reference sequence). CDR3 loop: CASSLEQARGYGYTF. The DNA of the CDR3 is TGTGCCAGCAGCTTAGAACAAGCCCGGGGCTATGGCTACACCTTC. The variable domain in full, completed from reference TRBV7-9 and TRBJ1-2, reads DTGVSQNPRHKITKRGQNVTFRCDPISEHNRLYWYRQTLGQGPEFLTYFQNEAQLEKSRLLSDRFSAERPKGSFSTLEIQRTEQGDSAMYLCASSLEQARGYGYTFGSGTRLTVV.

V is TRBV6-5 and J is TRBJ2-7; TRBD1 matches at 8 bases. The V and J ends lost 0 bases and 8 bases, in that order; junction bases with no gene match: 12. The CDR3 is made up of 16 amino acids. Germline CDR1 reads MNHEY; CDR2 reads SVGAGI. CDR3 sequence: CASSYSGQAGGGKQYF. DNA of the CDR3: TGTGCCAGCAGTTACTCGGGACAGGCTGGCGGAGGGAAGCAGTACTTC.

The chain has TRBV9 and TRBJ1-2; TRBD1 might be the D (5 bases). V shed 4 bases and J shed 5 bases, with 12 bases lying between them. Germline V lookup: CDR1 SGDLS, CDR2 YYNGEE. The CDR3 is 13 residues long. CDR3 bases: TGTGCCAGCAGCCAGTCGGGGGGATATGGCTACACCTTC. Translating gives CASSQSGGYGYTF.

The chain couples TRBV4-3 to TRBJ1-2; TRBD1 is a possible D gene (6 bases). Germline CDR1 is LGHNA and CDR2 is YSLEER. The CDR3 spans 14 residues. The ends were cut back, 1 base at V and 4 bases at J, with 10 bases in the middle. The CDR3, as DNA: TGCGCCAGCAGCCAAGGGACAGAAGGCTATGGCTACACCTTC. It encodes CASSQGTEGYGYTF.

The chain combines TRBV2 with TRBJ1-2, with 10 bases matching TRBD1. The ends lost 8 bases at V and 7 bases at J; junction bases unmatched: 10. CDR3 length: 14 residues. CDR1 is SNHLY, CDR2 FYNNEI, per germline. CDR3 nucleotides: TGTGCCAGCCTCCCCCGACAGGGGGCGCTTGGCTACACCTTC. It yields the protein CASLPRQGALGYTF.

The rearrangement uses TRBV7-9 and TRBJ1-2; no reliable D call. V was pared by 7 bases and J by 8 bases, with 17 bases between. Germline V CDR1 and CDR2: SEHNR, FQNEAQ (reference sequence). The CDR3 extends over 13 amino acids. The CDR3 spells CASTAYSSWGYTF. Written as DNA, the CDR3 is TGTGCCAGCACCGCCTACAGTTCGTGGGGCTACACCTTC.

The chain employs TRBV5-6 and TRBJ2-5; D is unclear. Germline lookup yields CDR1 SGHDT and CDR2 YYEEEE. Trimming left V 3 bases short and J 4 bases short, with 13 bases between. The CDR3 totals 14 residues. CDR3 nucleotides: TGTGCCAGCAGCTATCCGGGTGTGCGAGAGACCCAGTACTTC. It specifies CASSYPGVRETQYF.

The chain joins TRBV7-3 to TRBJ2-1; 13 nucleotides line up with TRBD2. Unmatched junction bases numbered 8, after V lost 5 bases and J lost 4 bases. This CDR3 region has 17 residues. Germline values: CDR1 SGHTA, CDR2 FQGTGA. The CDR3 loop reads CASSPTSGGAAYNEQFF. For the CDR3, the DNA is TGTGCCAGCAGCCCCACTAGCGGGGGGGCAGCATACAATGAGCAGTTCTTC.

This rearrangement joins TRBV5-1 to TRBJ2-7; D remains unclear. The CDR3 has 15 amino acids. V gave up 0 bases and J gave up 0 bases, with 10 bases separating them. Germline V gene lookup returns CDR1 SGHRS and CDR2 YFSETQ. In DNA form, the CDR3 reads TGCGCCAGCAGCTTGGGTGGGCCGAGCTCCTACGAGCAGTACTTC. This translates into CASSLGGPSSYEQYF.

The rearrangement joins TRBV19 to TRBJ1-2; no clear D gene. The germline V gene has CDR1 LNHDA and CDR2 SQIVND (reference sequence). CDR3 length equals 13 residues. Trimming pared 6 bases from V and 8 bases from J, leaving 16 bases between. This CDR3 reads CASSEAAGTGYTF. The CDR3 DNA reads as TGTGCCAGTAGCGAGGCGGCGGGCACGGGCTACACCTTC.

V and J are TRBV7-8 and TRBJ2-1; a weak D match, TRBD2 (5 bases). Germline CDR1 and CDR2: SGHVS and FQNEAQ. Trimming took 2 bases from V and 9 from J, leaving 14 bases between them. The CDR3 consists of 14 residues. The CDR3 nucleotides are TGTGCCAGCAGCTTACAAGAGGGAACGGTTGAGCAGTTCTTC. This gives the protein CASSLQEGTVEQFF. The entire variable domain, with the rest obtained from reference TRBV7-8 and TRBJ2-1, is as follows: GAGVSQSPRYKVAKRGQDVALRCDPISGHVSLFWYQQALGQGPEFLTYFQNEAQLDKSGLPSDRFFAERPEGSVSTLKIQRTQQEDSAVYLCASSLQEGTVEQFFGPGTRLTVL.

The genes are TRBV5-1 and TRBJ1-5, with 8 bases lining up with TRBD1. The CDR3 sequence is 16 residues long. The germline CDR1 and CDR2 sequences are SGHRS and YFSETQ. The V gene end was trimmed by 4 bases and the J gene end by 6 bases; junction bases not matched to a gene: 12. The CDR3 nucleotides read TGCGCCAGCAGCCTTGACGGACAGGGATGGGCTCAGCCCCAGCATTTT. Its protein product is CASSLDGQGWAQPQHF. Full variable domain (remainder filled in from reference TRBV5-1 and TRBJ1-5): KAGVTQTPRYLIKTRGQQVTLSCSPISGHRSVSWYQQTPGQGLQFLFEYFSETQRNKGNFPGRFSGRQFSNSRSEMNVSTLELGDSALYLCASSLDGQGWAQPQHFGDGTRLSIL.